A single sample is the source of the 2 T cell receptor beta chains below, sequenced in a study of cytomegalovirus exposure and HLA in healthy donors. The PCR contained 60 Vbeta and 13 Jbeta primers. Sequenced by immunoSEQ multiplex PCR; TCRdb stores in-frame clones only, minus some. The table lists 140,000 or so clones, 75% to 80% of them singletons, with 2% to 3% in the top ten. Sequenced sample: PBMCs. Source of these receptors: a woman between 18 and 29 years old in good health and CMV-seropositive.

The V gene is TRBV7-6, the J gene TRBJ1-5; D uncertain. Germline assignment: CDR1 SGHVS and CDR2 FNYEAQ. V lost 3 bases and J 0 bases, leaving 15 bases between the germline ends. This CDR3 comprises 17 residues. DNA of the CDR3: TGTGCCAGCAGCTTCTCTTTGCAGGCCTATAGCAATCAGCCCCAGCATTTT. Amino acid sequence: CASSFSLQAYSNQPQHF.

This chain connects TRBV6-5 to TRBJ1-4; no clear D. V lost 7 bases to trimming and J lost 3 bases, with 15 bases between them. The CDR3 spans 15 residues. The V gene's germline CDR1 is MNHEY and CDR2 SVGAGI. The CDR3 bases are TGTGCCAGCACCTCAGCGAAGTCGGCTAATGAAAAACTGTTTTTT. The encoded protein is CASTSAKSANEKLFF.